This entry concerns a single TCR beta chain. The data stem from a study of blood T cells in healthy people across ages. The CDR3 extends over 11 amino acids. Germline V gene sequence: CDR1 ENHRY, CDR2 SYGVKD. A second PCR of 7 to 11 cycles used a sample-barcoded 5' primer and a J-beta primer mix. Via MiXCR, TCRdb re-called the 5' RACE reads, giving one row per CDR3 protein. Of 800,000 or so distinct CDR3 sequences detected, around 68% appear once; the ten largest clones hold 28%. This clonotype was obtained from a man aged 25 to 40 in good health. The chain is built from TRBV10-3 and TRBJ2-5; no clear D. Matching the DNA end better, TRBJ2-7 makes the J call doubtful. The sequenced sample consisted of blood. CDR3 region: CAISVGHEQYF. The CDR3 DNA follows: TGTGCCATCAGTGTCGGGCACGAGCAGTACTTC.